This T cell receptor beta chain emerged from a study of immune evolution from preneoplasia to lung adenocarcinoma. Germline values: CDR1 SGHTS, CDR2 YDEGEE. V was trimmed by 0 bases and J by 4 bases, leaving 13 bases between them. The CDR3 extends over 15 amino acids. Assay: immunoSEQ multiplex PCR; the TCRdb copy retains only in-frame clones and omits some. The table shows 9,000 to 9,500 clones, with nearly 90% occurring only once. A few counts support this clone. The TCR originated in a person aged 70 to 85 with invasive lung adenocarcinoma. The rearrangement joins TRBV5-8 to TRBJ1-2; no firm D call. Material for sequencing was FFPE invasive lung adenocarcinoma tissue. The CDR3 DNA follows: TGTGCCAGCAGCTTGGTCCCCATCCGCCTCTATGGCTACACCTTC. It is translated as CASSLVPIRLYGYTF.